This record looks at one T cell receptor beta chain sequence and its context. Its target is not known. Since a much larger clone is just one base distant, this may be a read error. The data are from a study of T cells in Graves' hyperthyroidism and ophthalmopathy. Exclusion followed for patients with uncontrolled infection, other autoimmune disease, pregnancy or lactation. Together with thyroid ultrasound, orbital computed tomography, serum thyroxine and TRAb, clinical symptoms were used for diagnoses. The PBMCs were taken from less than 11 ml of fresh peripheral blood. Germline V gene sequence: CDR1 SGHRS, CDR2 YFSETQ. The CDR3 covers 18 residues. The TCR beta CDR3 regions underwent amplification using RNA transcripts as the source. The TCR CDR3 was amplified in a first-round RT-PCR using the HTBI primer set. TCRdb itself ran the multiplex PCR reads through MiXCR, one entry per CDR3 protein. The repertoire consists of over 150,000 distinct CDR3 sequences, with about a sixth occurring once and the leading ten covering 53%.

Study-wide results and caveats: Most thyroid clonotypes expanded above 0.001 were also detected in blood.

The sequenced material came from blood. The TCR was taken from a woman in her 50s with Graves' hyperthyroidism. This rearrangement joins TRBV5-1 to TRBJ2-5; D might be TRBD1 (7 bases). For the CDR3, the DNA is TGCGCCGGCAGCTTGCGGACAGGAGATCCGTCCCGGGGGGAGACCCAGTACTTC. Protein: CAGSLRTGDPSRGETQYF.